This record covers a single T cell receptor (beta chain). This specimen belongs to a study of blood T cell repertoires in COVID-19. At the level of the study: PBMCs, B-cell-depleted T cells, or T cells were the source of the cDNA or gDNA that made up the material.

The authors' processing: Reference gene primer amplification gave nucleated cell count estimates. Clones were read by immunoSEQ multiplex PCR, and TCRdb kept only the in-frame ones, dropping some. V, J and clone size derive from that table, while D and trimming were established from the DNA sequence. Of about 120,000 clones listed, approximately 85% were seen once; the top ten hold 25% to 30%. There are 15 residues in the CDR3. V trimming: 2 bases; J trimming: 10 bases; junction bases outside the gene matches: 8. Germline V gene data show CDR1 as SGHDT and CDR2 as YYEEEE. The chain is built from TRBV5-6 and TRBJ1-6; 8 bases map to TRBD1. The sequenced material came from peripheral blood. The sequence derives from an elderly woman with acute or convalescent COVID-19. The CDR3 here is CASSLTQGANSPLHF. The CDR3 nucleotides read TGTGCCAGCAGCTTAACCCAGGGGGCAAACTCACCCCTCCACTTT.